These T cell receptor beta chains were read from a single sample in a study of blood T cell repertoires in COVID-19. Produced via immunoSEQ multiplex PCR; TCRdb's table is partial and in-frame only. This sample has around 110,000 clones; less than 90% occur once, and the top ten carry about 4%. The sequencing input was PBMCs or T cells enriched from blood (not recorded which). The receptors were gathered from a woman in her twenties or thirties who had recovered from COVID-19. CDR3s include the opening cysteine and the closing phenylalanine or tryptophan. The D gene is left open where the match is weak. Clone size is shown for a subset of rows, as once, few, many or a class of expanded clone.

-	-	TRBV28	TRBJ2-7	CASSHRASYEQYF	TGTGCCAGCAGTCACAGGGCCTCCTACGAGCAGTACTTC
-	-	TRBV7-8	TRBJ2-2	CASSLGPGELFF	TGTGCCAGCAGCTTAGGGCCCGGGGAGCTGTTTTTT
-	TRBD2	TRBV6-5	TRBJ2-2	CATKRGLAGPGELFF	TGTGCCACAAAGCGGGGACTAGCGGGTCCCGGGGAGCTGTTTTTT
-	TRBD2	TRBV30	TRBJ2-3	CAWRVGTSGTDTQYF	TGTGCCTGGAGGGTTGGGACTAGCGGCACAGATACGCAGTATTTT
once	-	TRBV11-2	TRBJ2-2	CASSLDYVVLNTGELFF	TGTGCCAGCAGCTTAGACTACGTGGTTTTGAACACCGGGGAGCTGTTTTTT
-	TRBD1	TRBV7-9	TRBJ1-4	CASSWTGGGNEKLFF	TGTGCCAGCAGCTGGACAGGGGGGGGTAATGAAAAACTGTTTTTT
-	-	TRBV6-2/TRBV6-3	TRBJ1-5	CASSYSRGGSNQPQHF	TGTGCCAGCAGTTACTCGAGGGGGGGTAGCAATCAGCCCCAGCATTTT
once	-	TRBV6-5	TRBJ2-2	CASRSKGELFF	TGTGCCAGCAGGAGTAAAGGGGAGCTGTTTTTT
-	-	TRBV5-6	TRBJ1-3	CASSSQGRNTIYF	TGTGCCAGCAGCTCACAGGGTCGGAACACCATATATTTT
-	TRBD1	TRBV19	TRBJ2-1	CASSTAGGSEQFF	TGTGCCAGTAGTACGGCAGGGGGCAGCGAGCAGTTCTTC
-	TRBD2	TRBV27	TRBJ2-7	CASLPHPGETGTSSHYEQYF	TGTGCCAGCCTACCCCACCCGGGAGAAACCGGGACTAGCAGTCACTACGAGCAGTACTTC
-	-	TRBV28	TRBJ1-2	CASLVGTPGSGYTF	TGTGCCAGCTTAGTTGGGACCCCCGGGAGTGGCTACACCTTC
-	TRBD2	TRBV4-2	TRBJ2-3	CASSQGFQRELYTQYF	TGTGCCAGCAGCCAAGGCTTCCAGCGGGAGCTGTATACGCAGTATTTT
-	TRBD2	TRBV4-1	TRBJ2-1	CASSQAPGLAVYNEQFF	TGCGCCAGCAGCCAAGCTCCGGGACTAGCGGTGTACAATGAGCAGTTCTTC
-	-	TRBV6-2/TRBV6-3	TRBJ2-2	CASSYREPPLGTGELFF	TGTGCCAGCAGTTACCGGGAACCCCCTCTGGGGACCGGGGAGCTGTTTTTT
-	TRBD1	TRBV7-2	TRBJ1-1	CASSFDRAVNTEAFF	TGTGCCAGCAGCTTCGACAGGGCAGTGAACACTGAAGCTTTCTTT
-	TRBD1	TRBV29-1	TRBJ1-1	CSVAGQGGTEAFF	TGCAGCGTTGCCGGTCAGGGGGGCACTGAAGCTTTCTTT
few	TRBD1	TRBV9	TRBJ1-2	CASSVLGTTGGDGYTF	TGTGCCAGCAGCGTCCTTGGAACGACAGGGGGCGATGGCTACACCTTC
-	-	TRBV2	TRBJ1-2	CASSAGLGYTF	TGTGCCAGCAGTGCAGGTTTGGGCTACACCTTC
-	TRBD2	TRBV4-2	TRBJ2-7	CASSQDIGRDYYEQYF	TGTGCCAGCAGCCAAGATATAGGAAGGGACTACTACGAGCAGTACTTC
-	-	TRBV27	TRBJ2-3	CASSSLTDISTDTQYF	TGTGCCAGCAGTTCGCTGACAGATATTAGCACAGATACGCAGTATTTT
once	TRBD1	TRBV6-2/TRBV6-3	TRBJ1-5	CASSYGTGVFSQPQHF	TGTGCCAGCAGTTACGGGACAGGGGTTTTTTCTCAGCCCCAGCATTTT